This entry is about one TCR beta chain. One end of the junction is discordant with germline, which a read error may explain. Peripheral blood samples of 9 to 10 milliliters were drawn from each donor. Isolation yielded PBMCs, at least 6.5 million per sample, in every case. This record comes from a study of blood T cells in healthy people across ages. Across the study: For every two T cells, template switching captured about one barcoded beta molecule.

CDR3 length: 15 residues. Germline V gene data show CDR1 as SNHLY and CDR2 as FYNNEI. A second PCR of about 6 to 11 cycles used a sample-barcoded 5' primer and a J-beta primer mix. Each of the samples gave a minimum of 2.5 million paired-end reads that contained CDR3. TCRdb reprocessed the 5' RACE reads via MiXCR and lists one record per CDR3 protein. This table holds hundreds of thousands of distinct CDR3 sequences, approximately 21% found once. This clonotype was sampled from a man in his 70s in good health. Input material: blood. The rearrangement joins TRBV2 to TRBJ2-5; 12 nucleotides line up with TRBD2. The CDR3 region has the DNA TGTGCCGGCAGTAAGACTAGCGGGAGAAGGGAGGCCCAGTACTTC. It specifies CAGSKTSGRREAQYF.